This T cell receptor (beta chain) was sequenced for a study of radiotherapy plus CTLA-4 blockade in lung cancer. About this clone: Its target is unknown.

CDR1 SEHNR and CDR2 FQNEAQ come from the germline V gene (reference sequence). Trimming stripped 1 base from V and 5 bases from J, with 12 bases between. The CDR3 consists of 14 residues. Generated by immunoSEQ multiplex PCR, the TCRdb table keeps only in-frame clones and is missing some. This repertoire shows some 73,000 clones, approximately 80% found once; its top ten account for 0.79%. Study-wide results and caveats: Expansion in blood of tumor-derived TCR clones was seen after radiotherapy plus ipilimumab. Early blood T cell clone dynamics reportedly forecast response best, with interferon-beta.

The clonotype comes from a human donor with non-small cell lung cancer who had stable disease on radiotherapy plus ipilimumab. V usage is TRBV7-9 and J usage is TRBJ2-7; D not resolved. Sequencing was performed on peripheral blood, taken from a patient treated with radiotherapy plus ipilimumab. This CDR3 is CASSLGDRGNEQYF. CDR3 nucleotides: TGTGCCAGCAGCTTAGGGGATAGAGGAAACGAGCAGTACTTC. The full variable domain, completed using reference TRBV7-9 and TRBJ2-7, is DTGVSQNPRHKITKRGQNVTFRCDPISEHNRLYWYRQTLGQGPEFLTYFQNEAQLEKSRLLSDRFSAERPKGSFSTLEIQRTEQGDSAMYLCASSLGDRGNEQYFGPGTRLTVT.